This T cell receptor (beta chain) appears in the sequencing data of a study of T cell responses to AZD1222 COVID-19 vaccine (dated by TCRdb to the early 2020s). With regard to the full study: AZD1222 recipients whose second dose came at about 4 weeks and those whose second dose came at about 12 weeks were combined into one group, since spike-specific TCR depth and breadth did not differ between the two schedules. A total of 230 to 250 trial participants underwent TCR sequencing, of whom roughly 210 received two doses of AZD1222 and about 26 received two doses of the MenACWY control vaccine. Trial participants were enrolled by age into 18-55, 56-69 and 70-plus year subgroups, with roughly 150, 30 and 60 TCR-sequenced participants respectively. Results the study describes overall, beyond this receptor: Only five to seven AZD1222 recipients were SARS-CoV-2 seropositive at baseline, limiting conclusions about previously exposed vaccinees. CD4 TCRs associated with the vaccine covered the entire spike protein, and the dominant responses were in regions 160-218 and 743-854. In the small 56-69-year group, the increase in depth fell short of significance, most likely because of low power. A significant rise in spike-specific TCR breadth and depth was observed after two AZD1222 doses relative to day 0 and relative to MenACWY recipients. Because no day 14 peak-response samples were available, the repertoires could be characterized only after the peak T cell response. Nearly half of unique spike-specific TCRs reportedly recognized epitopes outside regions mutated in the B.1.351 and B.1.1.7 variants. Most participants were white British and females outnumbered males, and the authors suggested that clonal diversity may have been underestimated.

On this clone itself: Its antigen is not yet known. The sample holds no much larger clone one base away, and base qualities are not on file.

The CDR3 regions of human TCRbeta chains were subjected to immunosequencing. As for how the authors treated the data: TCRs in the repertoires were matched against a reference library of SARS-CoV-2-specific TCRs that had been generated with the MIRA antigen-specificity platform. Breadth was defined as the fraction of unique TCRs that were SARS-CoV-2-associated, and depth was defined as the fraction of total T cells that were SARS-CoV-2-associated. Using the MIRA data, each spike-specific TCR was mapped to the spike region that the TCR reacts to and placed in a CD4 or CD8 class. Log10-transformed breadth and depth values were compared by one-way ANOVA with Sidak's multiple comparisons tests. The clones in this table, taken by TCRdb from immuneACCESS, are in-frame only. Not every clone is retained; where verified, under half of the shortfall comes from an unresolved V gene, and the cause of the rest is unknown. V and J calls and clone size are copied from that table; D and trimming were computed from the DNA. Here the sample has about 72,000 clones; around nine tenths occur a single time. The top ten clonotypes cover less than 25% of the sample.

In the paper's terms, the time point label means: baseline before first vaccination. Vaccinee samples were obtained from the UK trials COV001 and COV002, which included a single-blind randomized controlled phase 2/3 trial of AZD1222 (ChAdOx1 nCoV-19) in healthy adults. For TCRbeta chain sequencing, PBMC samples were collected from trial participants at day 0 and at day 28 after the second dose. CDR1 and CDR2 are read off the germline V gene (reference sequence) as GTSNPN and SVGIG. The CDR3 numbers 12 residues from cysteine through phenylalanine. The sequence is cut down to CDR3 DNA, 36 bases in frame from base 1. V is reduced by 0 bases and J by 3 bases, leaving a spacing of 5 bases between them.

The sequencing here drew on peripheral blood, taken on day 0 of AZD1222 vaccination. This chain is built from TRBV30 and TRBJ1-2; the D segment cannot be called with confidence. The TCR sequence derives from an adult in good health. The DNA sequence is given as TGTGCCTGGAGTGTGGAAGACTATGGCTACACCTTC. It encodes CAWSVEDYGYTF.